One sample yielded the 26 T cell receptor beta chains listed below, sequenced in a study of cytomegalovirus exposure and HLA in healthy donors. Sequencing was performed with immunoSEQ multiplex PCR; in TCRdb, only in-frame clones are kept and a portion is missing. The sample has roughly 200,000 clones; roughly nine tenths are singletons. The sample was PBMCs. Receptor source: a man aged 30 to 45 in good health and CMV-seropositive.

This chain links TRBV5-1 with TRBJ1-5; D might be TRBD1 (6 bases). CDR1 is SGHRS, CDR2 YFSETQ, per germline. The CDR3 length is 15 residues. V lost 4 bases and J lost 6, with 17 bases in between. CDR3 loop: CASSPRGGMGQPQHF. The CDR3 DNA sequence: TGCGCCAGCAGCCCGAGGGGGGGCATGGGTCAGCCCCAGCATTTT.

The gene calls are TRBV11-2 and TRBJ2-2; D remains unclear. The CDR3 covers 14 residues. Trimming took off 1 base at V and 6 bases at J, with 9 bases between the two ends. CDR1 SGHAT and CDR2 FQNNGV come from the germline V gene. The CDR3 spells CASSLVVVAGELFF. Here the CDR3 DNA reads TGTGCCAGCAGCTTAGTGGTGGTGGCCGGGGAGCTGTTTTTT.

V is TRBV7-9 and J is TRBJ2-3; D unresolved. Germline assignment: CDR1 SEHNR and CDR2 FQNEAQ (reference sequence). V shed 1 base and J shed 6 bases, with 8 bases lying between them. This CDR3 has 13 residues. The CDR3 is CASSLGGSDTQYF. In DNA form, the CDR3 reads TGTGCCAGCAGCTTAGGCGGTTCCGATACGCAGTATTTT. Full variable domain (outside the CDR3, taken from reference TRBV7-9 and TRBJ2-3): DTGVSQNPRHKITKRGQNVTFRCDPISEHNRLYWYRQTLGQGPEFLTYFQNEAQLEKSRLLSDRFSAERPKGSFSTLEIQRTEQGDSAMYLCASSLGGSDTQYFGPGTRLTVL.

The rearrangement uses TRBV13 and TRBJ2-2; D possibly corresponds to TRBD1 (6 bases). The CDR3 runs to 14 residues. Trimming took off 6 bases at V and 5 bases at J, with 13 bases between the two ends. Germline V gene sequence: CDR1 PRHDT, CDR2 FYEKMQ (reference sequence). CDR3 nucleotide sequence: TGTGCCAGCAGTGGACAGAGAGAGACCGGGGAGCTGTTTTTT. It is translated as CASSGQRETGELFF.

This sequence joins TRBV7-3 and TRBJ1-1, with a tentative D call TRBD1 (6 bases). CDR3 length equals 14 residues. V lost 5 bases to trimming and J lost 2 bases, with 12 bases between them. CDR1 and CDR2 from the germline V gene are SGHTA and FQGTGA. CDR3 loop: CASSTGHANTEAFF. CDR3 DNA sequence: TGTGCCAGCAGCACGGGACACGCAAACACTGAAGCTTTCTTT.

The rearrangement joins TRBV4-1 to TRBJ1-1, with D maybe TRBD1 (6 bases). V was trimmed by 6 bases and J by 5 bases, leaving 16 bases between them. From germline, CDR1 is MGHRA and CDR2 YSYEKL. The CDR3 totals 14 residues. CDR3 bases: TGCGCCAGCAGTGGGGCACAGGGTTGGACTGAAGCTTTCTTT. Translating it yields CASSGAQGWTEAFF.

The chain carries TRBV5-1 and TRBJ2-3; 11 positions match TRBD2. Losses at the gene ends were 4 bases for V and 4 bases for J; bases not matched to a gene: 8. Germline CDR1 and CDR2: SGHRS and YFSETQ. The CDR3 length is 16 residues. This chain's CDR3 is CASSPIAGGPADTQYF. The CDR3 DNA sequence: TGCGCCAGCAGCCCAATAGCGGGAGGGCCGGCAGATACGCAGTATTTT. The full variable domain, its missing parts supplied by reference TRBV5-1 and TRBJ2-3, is KAGVTQTPRYLIKTRGQQVTLSCSPISGHRSVSWYQQTPGQGLQFLFEYFSETQRNKGNFPGRFSGRQFSNSRSEMNVSTLELGDSALYLCASSPIAGGPADTQYFGPGTRLTVL.

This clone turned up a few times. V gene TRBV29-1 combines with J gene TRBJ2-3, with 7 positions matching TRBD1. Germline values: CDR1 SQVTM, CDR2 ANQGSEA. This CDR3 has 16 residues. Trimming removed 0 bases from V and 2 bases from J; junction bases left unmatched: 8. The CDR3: CSVEDTTTGFTDTQYF. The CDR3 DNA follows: TGCAGCGTTGAAGACACAACGACAGGGTTCACAGATACGCAGTATTTT.

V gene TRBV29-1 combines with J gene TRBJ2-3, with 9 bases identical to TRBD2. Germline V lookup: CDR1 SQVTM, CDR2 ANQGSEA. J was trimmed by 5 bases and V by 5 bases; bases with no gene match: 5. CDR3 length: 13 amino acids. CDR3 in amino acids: CSVLAGNRDTQYF. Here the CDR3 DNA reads TGCAGCGTTCTAGCGGGGAACAGAGATACGCAGTATTTT.

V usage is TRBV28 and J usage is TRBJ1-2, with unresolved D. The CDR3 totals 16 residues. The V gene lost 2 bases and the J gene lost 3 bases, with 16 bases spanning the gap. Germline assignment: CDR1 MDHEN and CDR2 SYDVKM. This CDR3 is CASSLVSEDVYYGYTF. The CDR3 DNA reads TGTGCCAGCAGTTTAGTTTCTGAGGACGTCTACTATGGCTACACCTTC.

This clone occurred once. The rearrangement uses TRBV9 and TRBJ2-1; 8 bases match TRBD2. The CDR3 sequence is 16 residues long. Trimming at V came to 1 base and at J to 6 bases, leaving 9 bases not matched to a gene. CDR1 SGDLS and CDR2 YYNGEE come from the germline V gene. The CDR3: CASSVRREGGSNEQFF. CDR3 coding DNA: TGTGCCAGCAGCGTAAGACGGGAGGGAGGAAGCAATGAGCAGTTCTTC.

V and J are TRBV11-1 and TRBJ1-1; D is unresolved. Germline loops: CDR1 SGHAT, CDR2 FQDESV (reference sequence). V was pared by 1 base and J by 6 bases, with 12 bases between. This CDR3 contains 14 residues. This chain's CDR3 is CASSLVSPLAEAFF. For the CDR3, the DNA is TGTGCCAGCAGCTTAGTCAGTCCCCTTGCTGAAGCTTTCTTT.

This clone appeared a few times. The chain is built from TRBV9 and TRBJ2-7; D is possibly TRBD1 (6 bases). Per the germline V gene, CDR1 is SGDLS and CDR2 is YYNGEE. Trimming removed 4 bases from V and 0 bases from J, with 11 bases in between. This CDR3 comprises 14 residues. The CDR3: CASSLRDTSYEQYF. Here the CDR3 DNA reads TGTGCCAGCAGCCTCCGGGACACCTCCTACGAGCAGTACTTC.

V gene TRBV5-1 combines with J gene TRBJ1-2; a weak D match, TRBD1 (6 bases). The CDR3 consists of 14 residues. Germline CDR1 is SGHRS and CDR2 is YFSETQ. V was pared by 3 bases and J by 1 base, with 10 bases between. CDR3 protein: CASSWTDSNYGYTF. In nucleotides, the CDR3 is TGCGCCAGCAGCTGGACGGACAGTAACTATGGCTACACCTTC.

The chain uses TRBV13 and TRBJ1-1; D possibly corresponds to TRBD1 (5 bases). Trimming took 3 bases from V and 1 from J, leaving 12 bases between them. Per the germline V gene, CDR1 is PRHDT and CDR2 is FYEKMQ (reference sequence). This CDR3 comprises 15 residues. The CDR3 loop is CASSFDGARNTEAFF. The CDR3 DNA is TGTGCCAGCAGCTTCGATGGGGCCCGGAACACTGAAGCTTTCTTT.

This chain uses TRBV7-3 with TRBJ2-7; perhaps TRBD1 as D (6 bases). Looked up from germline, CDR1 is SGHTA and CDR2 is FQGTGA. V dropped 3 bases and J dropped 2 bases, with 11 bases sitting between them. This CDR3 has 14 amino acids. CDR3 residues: CASSFAGVPYEQYF. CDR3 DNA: TGTGCCAGCAGCTTTGCAGGGGTCCCCTACGAGCAGTACTTC.

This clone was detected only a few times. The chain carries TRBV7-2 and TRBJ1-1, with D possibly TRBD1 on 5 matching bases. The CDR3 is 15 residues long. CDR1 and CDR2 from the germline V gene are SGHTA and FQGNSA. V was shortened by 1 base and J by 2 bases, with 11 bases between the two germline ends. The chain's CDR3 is CASSLVGTENTEAFF. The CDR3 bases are TGTGCCAGCAGCTTAGTAGGGACGGAAAACACTGAAGCTTTCTTT.

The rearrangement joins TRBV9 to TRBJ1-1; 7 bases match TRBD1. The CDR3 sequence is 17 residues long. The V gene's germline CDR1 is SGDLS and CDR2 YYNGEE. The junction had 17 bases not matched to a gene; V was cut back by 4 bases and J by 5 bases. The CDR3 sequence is CASSPWGGDSPATEAFF. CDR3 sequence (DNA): TGTGCCAGCAGCCCGTGGGGGGGGGACAGTCCTGCAACTGAAGCTTTCTTT.

CDR3 nucleotide sequence: TGTGCCAGCAGCCTCCGTGGGGACTTAGGTCAGCCCCAGCATTTT. It encodes CASSLRGDLGQPQHF. This rearrangement joins TRBV5-6 to TRBJ1-5; weak D call: TRBD1 (5 bases). This CDR3 has 15 residues. Trimming took 4 bases from V and 6 from J, leaving 17 bases between them. Germline-derived CDR1 and CDR2 are SGHDT and YYEEEE. Based on the CDR3 plus reference TRBV5-6 and TRBJ1-5, the full variable domain is DAGVTQSPTHLIKTRGQQVTLRCSPKSGHDTVSWYQQALGQGPQFIFQYYEEEERQRGNFPDRFSGHQFPNYSSELNVNALLLGDSALYLCASSLRGDLGQPQHFGDGTRLSIL.

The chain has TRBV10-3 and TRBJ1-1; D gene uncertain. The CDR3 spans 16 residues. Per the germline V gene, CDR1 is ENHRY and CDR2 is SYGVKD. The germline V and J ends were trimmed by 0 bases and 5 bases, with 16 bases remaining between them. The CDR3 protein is CAISESKTGVNTEAFF. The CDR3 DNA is TGTGCCATCAGTGAGTCGAAAACCGGGGTAAATACTGAAGCTTTCTTT.

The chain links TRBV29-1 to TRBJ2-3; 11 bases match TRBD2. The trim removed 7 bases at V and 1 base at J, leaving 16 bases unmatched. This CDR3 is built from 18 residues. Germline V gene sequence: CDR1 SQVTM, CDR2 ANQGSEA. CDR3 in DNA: TGCAGCGGAGGGGTCGGGACTAGCGGCCGCGCACGCACAGATACGCAGTATTTT. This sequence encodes CSGGVGTSGRARTDTQYF.

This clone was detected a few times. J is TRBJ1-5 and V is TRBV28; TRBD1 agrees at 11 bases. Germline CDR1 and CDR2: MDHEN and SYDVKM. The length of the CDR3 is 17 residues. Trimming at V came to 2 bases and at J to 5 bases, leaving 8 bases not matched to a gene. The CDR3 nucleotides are TGTGCCAGCAGTTTAGGACAGGGGGCCCGTCCCCATCAGCCCCAGCATTTT. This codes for CASSLGQGARPHQPQHF.

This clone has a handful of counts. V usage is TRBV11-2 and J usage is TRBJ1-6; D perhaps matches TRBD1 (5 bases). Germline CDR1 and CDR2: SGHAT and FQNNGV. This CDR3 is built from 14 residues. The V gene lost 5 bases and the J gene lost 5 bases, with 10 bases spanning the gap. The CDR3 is CASSLGGNNSPLHF. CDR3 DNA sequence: TGTGCCAGCAGCCTCGGGGGGAATAATTCACCCCTCCACTTT.

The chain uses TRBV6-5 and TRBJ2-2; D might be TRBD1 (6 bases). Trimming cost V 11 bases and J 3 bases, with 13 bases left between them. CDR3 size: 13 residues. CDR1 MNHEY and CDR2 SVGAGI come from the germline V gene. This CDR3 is CAAGRGYTGELFF. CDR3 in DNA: TGTGCCGCGGGCAGGGGATACACCGGGGAGCTGTTTTTT.

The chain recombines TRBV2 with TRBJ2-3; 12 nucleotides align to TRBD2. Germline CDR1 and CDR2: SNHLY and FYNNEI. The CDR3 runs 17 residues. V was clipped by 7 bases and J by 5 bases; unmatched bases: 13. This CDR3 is CASMGISTSGSEDTQYF. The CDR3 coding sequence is TGTGCCAGCATGGGAATCTCGACTAGCGGGAGTGAAGATACGCAGTATTTT.

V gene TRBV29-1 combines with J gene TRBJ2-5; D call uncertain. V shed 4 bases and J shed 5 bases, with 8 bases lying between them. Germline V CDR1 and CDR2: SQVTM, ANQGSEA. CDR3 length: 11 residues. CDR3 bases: TGCAGCGTTGTTACAGTGGAGACCCAGTACTTC. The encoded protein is CSVVTVETQYF.